The 4 T cell receptor beta chains presented below share a single source sample, sequenced in a study of T-cell memory formation after mild COVID-19. TCRdb fed the 5' RACE reads into MiXCR, producing one record per CDR3 protein. The repertoire consists of about 400,000 distinct CDR3 sequences, with about a sixth occurring once and the leading ten covering about 22%. Sample: PBMCs or a T cell subset sorted from them (not recorded which). Every receptor here comes from a man between 18 and 29 years old who had mild COVID-19 (a few samples of this study predate the infection). Cell type and time point are not known.

This clonotype was picked up a small number of times. The chain carries TRBV7-2 and TRBJ2-7; D is perhaps TRBD1 or TRBD2 (5 bases each). V lost 5 bases and J 3 bases, leaving 17 bases between the germline ends. Germline CDR1 reads SGHTA; CDR2 reads FQGNSA. CDR3 length: 15 amino acids. The CDR3 DNA reads as TGTGCCAGCAGCCCCTCCCCAGGGACGATCTACGAGCAGTACGTC. Its protein is CASSPSPGTIYEQYV.

V and J are TRBV6-2 or TRBV6-3 and TRBJ2-7; 9 bases are a match to TRBD1. The CDR3 totals 15 residues. V lost 4 bases to trimming and J lost 3 bases; unmatched junction nucleotides: 7. Germline values: CDR1 MNHEY, CDR2 SVGEGT. CDR3 amino acids: CASSSDRGELYEQYV. For the CDR3, the DNA is TGTGCCAGCAGTTCGGACAGGGGCGAGCTCTACGAGCAGTACGTC.

J is TRBJ2-1 and V is TRBV3-1; the match to TRBD1 covers 8 bases. The V and J ends lost 4 bases and 0 bases, in that order; junction bases with no gene match: 11. The germline CDR1 and CDR2 sequences are LGHDT and YNNKEL (reference sequence). The CDR3 contains 18 residues. In DNA, the CDR3 is TGTGCCAGCAGCCGTAGACAGGGGCCCAAAAGCTCCTACAATGAGCAGTTCTTC. As protein: CASSRRQGPKSSYNEQFF.

The sample holds a few counts of this clonotype. The V call is TRBV5-6, the J call TRBJ2-7, with no clear D. The length of the CDR3 is 11 residues. Germline CDR1 reads SGHDT; CDR2 reads YYEEEE. The germline V and J ends were trimmed by 4 bases and 3 bases, with 5 bases remaining between them. This chain's CDR3 is CASSGLYEQYF. The DNA of the CDR3 is TGTGCCAGCAGCGGGCTCTACGAGCAGTACTTC.